This TCR beta chain stems from a study of Graves' ophthalmopathy and Graves' hyperthyroidism. Study-level points and caveats: Also, most clonotypes expanded in the thyroid above 0.001 frequency appeared in blood. The model achieved approximately 71% sensitivity and roughly 72% specificity for ophthalmopathy progression.

The hyperthyroidism patients had a new diagnosis of under 2 months' duration and were aged 18 to 65. The study amplified TCR beta CDR3 regions using RNA transcripts. An opening RT-PCR round employed HTBI primers and preceded a second-round multiplex PCR. TCRdb passed the multiplex PCR reads through MiXCR, listing each CDR3 protein once. The repertoire has around 1.1 million distinct CDR3 sequences, about 40% of them found once; the top ten carry around 10%. Trimming took off 9 bases at V and 11 bases at J, with 16 bases between the two ends. Germline values: CDR1 SEHNR, CDR2 FQNEAQ (reference sequence). This CDR3 is 11 amino acids long. Of note for this clonotype: Its specificity is unknown.

This TCR was recovered from an adult man with Graves' hyperthyroidism. Material: peripheral blood or thyroid tissue (not recorded which). The J gene is TRBJ2-5, the V gene TRBV7-9; no definite D call. The CDR3 coding sequence is TGTGCCAGGGCTCGGGCAGATGAGCAGTACTTC. Its protein is CARARADEQYF. The variable domain in full, completed from reference TRBV7-9 and TRBJ2-5, reads DTGVSQNPRHKITKRGQNVTFRCDPISEHNRLYWYRQTLGQGPEFLTYFQNEAQLEKSRLLSDRFSAERPKGSFSTLEIQRTEQGDSAMYLCARARADEQYFGPGTRLLVL.